The 19 T cell receptor beta chains given below trace back to one sample, sequenced in a study of blood T cell repertoires in COVID-19. This table comes from immunoSEQ multiplex PCR, and its TCRdb copy is limited to in-frame clones, with some not included. The table includes 150,000 to 200,000 clones, around 80% detected once. The specimen sequenced was PBMCs or T cells enriched from blood (not recorded which). The receptors were gathered from a man aged 35-49 years who had recovered from COVID-19.

This rearrangement joins TRBV7-2 to TRBJ1-2; 8 bases fit TRBD1. CDR1 is SGHTA, CDR2 FQGNSA, per germline. The trim removed 1 base at V and 8 bases at J, leaving 15 bases unmatched. The CDR3 consists of 17 residues. The CDR3 here is CASSLVNLRQGANGYTF. In nucleotides, the CDR3 is TGTGCCAGCAGCTTAGTAAATCTCCGGCAGGGGGCTAACGGCTACACCTTC. Full variable domain (outside the CDR3, taken from reference TRBV7-2 and TRBJ1-2): GAGVSQSPSNKVTEKGKDVELRCDPISGHTALYWYRQSLGQGLEFLIYFQGNSAPDKSGLPSDRFSAERTGGSVSTLTIQRTQQEDSAVYLCASSLVNLRQGANGYTFGSGTRLTVV.

The V gene is TRBV5-1, the J gene TRBJ2-1; 15 nucleotides line up with TRBD2. Trimming cost V 5 bases and J 6 bases; bases outside gene matches: 3. CDR1 is SGHRS and CDR2 is YFSETQ in the germline V gene. CDR3 length: 15 amino acids. CDR3 sequence (DNA): TGCGCCAGCAGGGGACTAGCGGGGGGACGCAATGAGCAGTTCTTC. Protein: CASRGLAGGRNEQFF.

Turning to this clone: In the same sample, other DNA sequences code for this CDR3. This sequence joins TRBV11-2 and TRBJ2-3, with D perhaps TRBD2 (6 bases). Looked up from germline, CDR1 is SGHAT and CDR2 is FQNNGV. Trimming took 2 bases from V and 0 from J, leaving 9 bases between them. The CDR3 runs to 15 residues. The CDR3 DNA reads as TGTGCCAGCAGCTTACCCAGCGGGAGCACAGATACGCAGTATTTT. This gives the protein CASSLPSGSTDTQYF. Full variable domain (remainder filled in from reference TRBV11-2 and TRBJ2-3): EAGVAQSPRYKIIEKRQSVAFWCNPISGHATLYWYQQILGQGPKLLIQFQNNGVVDDSQLPKDRFSAERLKGVDSTLKIQPAKLEDSAVYLCASSLPSGSTDTQYFGPGTRLTVL.

This clone was counted a single time. This sequence joins TRBV3-1 (or the pseudogene TRBV3-2) and TRBJ2-7; 8 nucleotides align to TRBD2. This CDR3 is 16 amino acids long. After removal of 4 bases from V and 5 bases from J, the junction contained 13 bases not matched to a gene. CDR1 and CDR2 (germline): LGHDT, YNNKEL (reference sequence). The CDR3 DNA is TGTGCCAGCAGCCCCCGGCTGGCGGGGGGACGGGACGAGCAGTACTTC. Its protein is CASSPRLAGGRDEQYF.

The chain recombines TRBV7-9 with TRBJ1-4; tentative D call: TRBD1 (5 bases). The CDR3 runs to 16 residues. Germline assignment: CDR1 SEHNR and CDR2 FQNEAQ (reference sequence). V was pared by 2 bases and J by 3 bases, with 13 bases between. CDR3 amino acids: CASSLLSQGANEKLFF. CDR3 nucleotides: TGTGCCAGCAGCTTATTGTCGCAAGGGGCTAATGAAAAACTGTTTTTT.

The V and J genes are TRBV13 and TRBJ1-1, with D unclear. This CDR3 comprises 14 residues. The V end lost 5 bases, the J end lost 1 base, and 11 bases lay between the germline ends. Looked up from germline, CDR1 is PRHDT and CDR2 is FYEKMQ (reference sequence). The CDR3 bases are TGTGCCAGCAGCCCGGGGATGGGGAACACTGAAGCTTTCTTT. This gives the protein CASSPGMGNTEAFF.

The rearrangement links TRBV6-5 to TRBJ2-7; a possible D gene is TRBD2 (5 bases). Germline V gene lookup returns CDR1 MNHEY and CDR2 SVGAGI. V lost 5 bases and J 1 base, leaving 12 bases between the germline ends. The CDR3 runs to 14 residues. This CDR3 reads CASSLGRGSYEQYV. Here the CDR3 DNA reads TGTGCCAGCAGTCTCGGTCGGGGATCCTACGAGCAGTACGTC.

This clone has a count of ten or more. The chain joins TRBV24-1 to TRBJ2-1; D might be TRBD1 (6 bases). The CDR3 has 16 residues. V was clipped by 6 bases and J by 9 bases, with 23 bases between them. Germline CDR1 is KGHDR and CDR2 is SFDVKD. The CDR3 DNA follows: TGTGCCACCAGTCTCACAGGGACGGGGCATATAGGTGAGCAGTTCTTC. Translated: CATSLTGTGHIGEQFF.

This clone was found a few times. The V and J genes are TRBV5-1 and TRBJ1-4; the D gene is possibly TRBD1 (5 bases). The germline V and J ends were trimmed by 4 bases and 8 bases, with 15 bases remaining between them. The V gene's germline CDR1 is SGHRS and CDR2 YFSETQ. CDR3 size: 14 residues. This CDR3 is CASSPWGVEEKLFF. The CDR3 nucleotides read TGCGCCAGCAGCCCGTGGGGGGTCGAAGAAAAACTGTTTTTT.

The CDR3 sequence is CASSVSGGRGDTQYF. CDR3 bases: TGTGCCAGCAGCGTTAGCGGGGGCCGGGGAGATACGCAGTATTTT. The chain links TRBV9 to TRBJ2-3; TRBD2 matches at 9 bases. J lost 5 bases, V lost 2 bases, and 6 bases had no gene match. This CDR3 comprises 15 residues. Germline lookup yields CDR1 SGDLS and CDR2 YYNGEE.

The chain links TRBV27 to TRBJ2-7, with D possibly TRBD2 on 7 matching bases. The CDR3 contains 14 residues. V lost 6 bases, J lost 3 bases, and 15 bases lay in between. CDR1 MNHEY and CDR2 SMNVEV come from the germline V gene (reference sequence). CDR3 sequence: CASSSQGGDYEQYF. DNA for the CDR3: TGTGCCAGCAGCTCCCAAGGGGGGGACTACGAGCAGTACTTC.

CDR3 sequence reads: CASSQDWGRDTPRRTTEAFF. In nucleotides, the CDR3 is TGTGCCAGCAGCCAAGATTGGGGCCGGGACACCCCGCGGAGAACCACTGAAGCTTTCTTT. The J gene is TRBJ1-1, the V gene TRBV14, with a possible D match to TRBD1 (6 bases). This CDR3 has 20 amino acids. The V end was cut by 0 bases, the J end by 4 bases, with 27 bases between. Per the germline V gene, CDR1 is SGHDN and CDR2 is FVKESK.

This chain joins TRBV5-1 and TRBJ2-1; TRBD1 is a possible D gene (6 bases). The CDR3 is made up of 16 amino acids. Trimming left V 7 bases short and J 12 bases short, with 29 bases between. Germline V CDR1 and CDR2: SGHRS, YFSETQ. The chain's CDR3 is CASSHPGQITLGVQFF. In DNA form, the CDR3 reads TGCGCCAGCTCTCATCCAGGACAGATAACCTTGGGGGTGCAGTTCTTC.

This sequence joins TRBV7-2 and TRBJ2-1; possible D gene TRBD2, 6 bases. Germline assignment: CDR1 SGHTA and CDR2 FQGNSA. Trimming stripped 2 bases from V and 0 bases from J, with 11 bases between. CDR3 length equals 16 residues. The CDR3 DNA reads TGTGCCAGCAGCTTAAATAGCGGACTCTCCTACAATGAGCAGTTCTTC. Translation: CASSLNSGLSYNEQFF.

The chain uses TRBV2 and TRBJ1-5; 9 nucleotides match TRBD1. V shed 8 bases and J 0 bases; nucleotides not matched to a gene: 5. The CDR3 is made up of 15 amino acids. The V gene's germline CDR1 is SNHLY and CDR2 FYNNEI. The CDR3 DNA reads as TGTGCCAGCGGCGGGACAGGGACTAGCAATCAGCCCCAGCATTTT. Encoded protein: CASGGTGTSNQPQHF.

This rearrangement joins TRBV18 to TRBJ2-4; 7 bases line up with TRBD2. The CDR3 totals 13 residues. In germline, CDR1 is KGHSH, CDR2 LQKENI. After removal of 3 bases from V and 8 bases from J, the junction contained 4 bases not matched to a gene. DNA for the CDR3: TGTGCCAGCTCACCTTCCCGGGAGGACATTCAGTACTTC. Encoded protein: CASSPSREDIQYF.

The chain has TRBV2 and TRBJ2-4; maybe TRBD2 (6 bases). Germline V gene sequence: CDR1 SNHLY, CDR2 FYNNEI. V gave up 2 bases and J gave up 0 bases, with 20 bases separating them. The CDR3 is 19 amino acids. CDR3 in DNA: TGTGCCAGCAGTGAAAAAGGGAGCGGGCTCACTATAGCCAAAAACATTCAGTACTTC. Encoded protein: CASSEKGSGLTIAKNIQYF.

This clone has more than one count but fewer than ten. This chain uses TRBV5-5 with TRBJ2-2; D is uncertain. The CDR3 is 13 amino acids. The V and J ends lost 4 bases and 6 bases respectively, with 10 bases between them. Looked up from germline, CDR1 is SGHKS and CDR2 is YYEKEE (reference sequence). CDR3 DNA: TGTGCCAGCAGCCCGTCCCCCGCCGGGGAGCTGTTTTTT. It encodes CASSPSPAGELFF.

This clone turned up a few times. The chain is built from TRBV4-1 and TRBJ2-1, with 13 bases fitting TRBD2. In germline, CDR1 is MGHRA, CDR2 YSYEKL. J gave up 5 bases and V 4 bases, and 5 bases lay outside the gene matches. CDR3 size: 16 residues. The CDR3 here is CASSRAGLAGNNEQFF. The CDR3 nucleotides are TGCGCCAGCAGCCGCGCGGGACTAGCGGGAAACAATGAGCAGTTCTTC.